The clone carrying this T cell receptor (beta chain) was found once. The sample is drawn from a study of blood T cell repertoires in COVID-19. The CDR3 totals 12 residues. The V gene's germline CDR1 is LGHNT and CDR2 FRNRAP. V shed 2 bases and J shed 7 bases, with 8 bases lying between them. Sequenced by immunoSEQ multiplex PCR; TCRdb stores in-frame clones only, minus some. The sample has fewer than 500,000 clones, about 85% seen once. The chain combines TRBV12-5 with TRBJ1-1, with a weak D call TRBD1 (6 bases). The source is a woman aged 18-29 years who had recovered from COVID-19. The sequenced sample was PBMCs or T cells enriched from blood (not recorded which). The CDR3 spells CASGLPQGEAFF. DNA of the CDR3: TGTGCTAGTGGTTTGCCACAGGGTGAAGCTTTCTTT.